This T cell receptor beta chain emerged from a study of lymphopenia after photon versus proton radiotherapy. On this clone: Its antigen is currently unknown.

The ends were cut back, 2 bases at V and 1 base at J, with 12 bases in the middle. Germline V gives CDR1 MNHEY, CDR2 SVGAGI. This CDR3 is 16 amino acids long. Using immunoSEQ multiplex PCR, the repertoire was profiled, and TCRdb retains in-frame clones only, with some absent. The sample records roughly 150,000 clones, 70% to 90% being singletons. Study results and limitations: After lymphocyte nadir, photon-treated repertoires showed oligoclonal expansion, especially CD8+ Temra. Post-nadir TCR diversity decline inversely tracked overall survival among those who died. Authors raise, but do not show, better survival with proton therapy. Proton therapy kept repertoires fairly stable, unlike photons, which gained effector/memory cells.

The genes are TRBV6-5 and TRBJ2-1, with unresolved D. This specimen was peripheral blood, taken from a patient treated with photon-based radiotherapy. This receptor was obtained from a man aged 45-60 years with gastric cancer. The CDR3 loop reads CASSYESDVSYNEQFF. CDR3 DNA: TGTGCCAGCAGTTACGAGTCCGATGTATCCTACAATGAGCAGTTCTTC.